Shown below are 5 T cell receptor beta chains from a single sample sequenced in a study of blood T cell repertoires in COVID-19. The assay was immunoSEQ multiplex PCR, and TCRdb's table has in-frame clones only and misses some. The data show about 130,000 clones, around 78% seen once. Sequencing used peripheral blood. Receptors originate from a human donor in a cohort sampled during active COVID-19.

The rearrangement links TRBV29-1 to TRBJ1-4; tentative D call: TRBD1 (6 bases). Trimming removed 7 bases from V and 8 bases from J, with 14 bases in between. This CDR3 has 12 amino acids. Looked up from germline, CDR1 is SQVTM and CDR2 is ANQGSEA. CDR3 DNA: TGCAGCGGGGGGGCCTTTGGCGAAAAACTGTTTTTT. As protein: CSGGAFGEKLFF.

The chain is built from TRBV2 and TRBJ2-7; 7 nucleotides match TRBD1. The V and J ends lost 0 bases and 2 bases, in that order; junction bases with no gene match: 4. CDR3 length: 15 amino acids. Looked up from germline, CDR1 is SNHLY and CDR2 is FYNNEI. The CDR3, as DNA: TGTGCCAGCAGTGAAGCGCGACAGGGTCCCTACGAGCAGTACTTC. As protein: CASSEARQGPYEQYF.

The V gene is TRBV27, the J gene TRBJ1-2; 7 positions match TRBD1. This CDR3 comprises 14 residues. The germline gives CDR1 MNHEY, CDR2 SMNVEV (reference sequence). The junction had 3 bases not matched to a gene; V was cut back by 4 bases and J by 1 base. CDR3 DNA: TGTGCCAGCAGTTACAGGGGCAGTAACTATGGCTACACCTTC. It encodes CASSYRGSNYGYTF.

There are a few counts of this clone. The chain joins TRBV27 to TRBJ2-7; D might be TRBD2 (5 bases). Deletions cut 6 bases from V and 5 bases from J, with 17 bases between. Germline CDR1 is MNHEY and CDR2 is SMNVEV (reference sequence). This CDR3 is 14 amino acids long. The CDR3 loop reads CASSAGLGGDEQYF. CDR3 nucleotide sequence: TGTGCCAGCAGCGCCGGACTGGGTGGGGACGAGCAGTACTTC.

The chain links TRBV2 to TRBJ2-4; 9 nucleotides line up with TRBD1. CDR3 size: 16 residues. Looked up from germline, CDR1 is SNHLY and CDR2 is FYNNEI. J was trimmed by 9 bases and V by 1 base; bases with no gene match: 10. The CDR3 is CASSEGGRTGVRIQYF. CDR3 coding DNA: TGTGCCAGCAGTGAAGGGGGACGGACAGGGGTTCGCATTCAGTACTTC. Full variable domain (missing parts from reference TRBV2 and TRBJ2-4): EPEVTQTPSHQVTQMGQEVILRCVPISNHLYFYWYRQILGQKVEFLVSFYNNEISEKSEIFDDQFSVERPDGSNFTLKIRSTKLEDSAMYFCASSEGGRTGVRIQYFGAGTRLSVL.